This TCR beta chain was identified during a study of control samples from healthy donors and cancer patients. CDR3 length: 15 residues. Germline V gene data show CDR1 as LGHDT and CDR2 as YNNKEL (reference sequence). V gave up 6 bases and J gave up 1 base, with 10 bases separating them. TCRdb's table, derived via immunoSEQ multiplex PCR, lists solely in-frame clones and lacks some. This table holds 40,000 to 45,000 clones, over 65% found once. The TCR sequence derives from a male donor with melanoma. The chain carries TRBV3-1 (or the pseudogene TRBV3-2) and TRBJ2-6; D gene unclear. The sample was formalin-fixed, paraffin-embedded tissue. Written as DNA, the CDR3 is TGTGCCAGCAGGGCCTCAACTTCTGGGGCCAACGTCCTGACTTTC. It codes for CASRASTSGANVLTF.